One TCR beta chain is described in this entry. At the DNA level, this CDR3 is encoded by other sequences in the same sample as well. 60 Vbeta and 13 Jbeta primers were used in PCR. Data came from immunoSEQ multiplex PCR; TCRdb stores just in-frame clones and leaves some out. Among fewer than 150,000 clones listed, about three quarters were seen once. The data stem from a study of cytomegalovirus exposure and HLA in healthy donors. The CDR3 spans 13 residues. Germline V gene lookup returns CDR1 LGHNA and CDR2 YSLEER. V shed 0 bases and J shed 8 bases, with 7 bases lying between them. This rearrangement joins TRBV4-3 to TRBJ1-4; TRBD1 might be the D (5 bases). This clonotype originated in a woman in her thirties or forties in good health and CMV-seropositive. Sequenced: PBMCs. Here the CDR3 reads CASSQDRGEKLFF. The DNA of the CDR3 is TGCGCCAGCAGCCAAGATCGGGGGGAAAAACTGTTTTTT.